A single sample is the source of the 3 T cell receptor beta chains below, sequenced in a study of cytomegalovirus exposure and HLA in healthy donors. Assay: immunoSEQ multiplex PCR; the TCRdb copy retains only in-frame clones and omits some. The table records 89,000 or so clones, about 94% of them present only once. Sequencing input: PBMCs. All receptors come from a woman aged 30 to 39 in good health and CMV-seropositive.

The chain uses TRBV4-1 and TRBJ1-1; D unresolved. The CDR3 sequence is 15 residues long. Germline CDR1 reads MGHRA; CDR2 reads YSYEKL. Deletions cut 2 bases from V and 1 base from J, with 11 bases between. The CDR3 sequence is CASSQTQIRNTEAFF. The CDR3 DNA follows: TGCGCCAGCAGCCAAACACAGATTAGGAACACTGAAGCTTTCTTT.

The rearrangement joins TRBV27 to TRBJ2-6; TRBD1 matches at 10 bases. The CDR3 spans 18 residues. The germline CDR1 and CDR2 sequences are MNHEY and SMNVEV (reference sequence). Trimming removed 6 bases from V and 4 bases from J; junction bases left unmatched: 12. CDR3 DNA sequence: TGTGCCAGCAGCAAAATATTCGACAGGGGGCGGGGGGCCAACGTCCTGACTTTC. Translated, it gives CASSKIFDRGRGANVLTF.

V usage is TRBV30 and J usage is TRBJ1-2; D is unresolved. The length of the CDR3 is 15 residues. Trimming cost V 0 bases and J 3 bases, with 14 bases left between them. Germline CDR1 GTSNPN, CDR2 SVGIG (reference sequence). The CDR3 here is CAWSVLGSKDYGYTF. In DNA form, the CDR3 reads TGTGCCTGGAGTGTACTGGGCAGCAAGGACTATGGCTACACCTTC.